The 27 T cell receptor beta chains in this list originate from one sample, sequenced in a study of blood T cell repertoires in COVID-19 (dated by TCRdb to 2018 to 2020). Receptors were amplified or captured by the immunoSEQ multiplex PCR assay. TCRdb stores this immuneACCESS table with in-frame sequences only. Part of the clones is absent; in the studies checked, under half of the shortfall reflects unresolved V genes, and no reason is known for the rest. This sample gives 95,000 to 100,000 clones in total; 85% of them show up just once. About 1.8% of the sample belongs to the ten largest clones. The sample was peripheral blood. Receptor source: a woman between 65 and 79 years old with active or convalescent COVID-19.

This clone appeared many times. The genes are TRBV4-2 and TRBJ2-7; TRBD2 matches 8 bases. This CDR3 has 15 residues. Germline CDR1 is LGHNA and CDR2 is YNFKEQ. Unmatched junction bases numbered 7, after V lost 6 bases and J lost 0 bases. The CDR3: CASRPRAGGSYEQYF. In DNA, the CDR3 is TGTGCCAGCAGGCCCCGCGCGGGGGGCTCCTACGAGCAGTACTTC.

The chain has TRBV6-5 and TRBJ2-1; D might be TRBD2 (6 bases). The CDR3 has 15 residues. Trimming stripped 0 bases from V and 5 bases from J, with 11 bases between. Germline V gene lookup returns CDR1 MNHEY and CDR2 SVGAGI. The CDR3 sequence is CASSYSGGIDNEQFF. The CDR3 region has the DNA TGTGCCAGCAGTTACTCTGGGGGGATTGACAATGAGCAGTTCTTC.

CDR3 DNA sequence: TGCGCCAGCAGCCAAGATACAAGTTTTCAGCCCCAGCATTTT. Protein: CASSQDTSFQPQHF. The chain has TRBV4-3 and TRBJ1-5, with D unclear. Germline V gives CDR1 LGHNA, CDR2 YSLEER. This CDR3 has 14 amino acids. The V and J ends lost 0 bases and 6 bases respectively, with 9 bases between them.

CDR3 sequence: CASRTVGGAQSPLHF. The CDR3 DNA reads as TGTGCCAGCAGGACCGTAGGGGGGGCGCAGTCACCCCTCCACTTT. The chain has TRBV28 and TRBJ1-6; weak D call: TRBD1 (6 bases). Germline V gene data show CDR1 as MDHEN and CDR2 as SYDVKM. The germline V and J ends were trimmed by 6 bases and 10 bases, with 19 bases remaining between them. The CDR3 consists of 15 residues. Using reference TRBV28 and TRBJ1-6 for the parts outside the CDR3, the full variable domain is DVKVTQSSRYLVKRTGEKVFLECVQDMDHENMFWYRQDPGLGLRLIYFSYDVKMKEKGDIPEGYSVSREKKERFSLILESASTNQTSMYLCASRTVGGAQSPLHFGNGTRLTVT.

This chain joins TRBV11-2 and TRBJ2-3; no firm D call. The CDR3 sequence is 12 residues long. Trimming removed 5 bases at V and 7 bases at J, with 10 bases between. Germline CDR1 is SGHAT and CDR2 is FQNNGV. The CDR3 DNA reads as TGTGCCAGCAGCCTACGCATCCATACGCAGTATTTT. Amino acids: CASSLRIHTQYF.

This rearrangement joins TRBV6-5 to TRBJ1-1; D is uncertain. V dropped 5 bases and J dropped 4 bases, with 11 bases sitting between them. The CDR3 extends over 13 amino acids. The germline gives CDR1 MNHEY, CDR2 SVGAGI. Here the CDR3 reads CASSQREGTEAFF. The CDR3 DNA reads TGTGCCAGCAGTCAGAGGGAGGGCACTGAAGCTTTCTTT.

J is TRBJ1-2 and V is TRBV3-1 (or the pseudogene TRBV3-2), with TRBD1 as a possible D gene (6 bases). CDR3 length equals 15 residues. Trimming pared 2 bases from V and 8 bases from J, leaving 18 bases between. Germline values: CDR1 LGHDT, CDR2 YNNKEL (reference sequence). The CDR3, as DNA: TGTGCCAGCAGCCAAATCACGGGGGGCACGGAGGGCTACACCTTC. It translates to CASSQITGGTEGYTF.

With respect to this clone: The same CDR3 is also encoded by other DNA sequences in this sample. The chain employs TRBV12-3 or TRBV12-4 and TRBJ2-3; weak D call: TRBD2 (5 bases). The V end was cut by 3 bases, the J end by 4 bases, with 5 bases between. The CDR3 loop spans 12 amino acids. CDR3 region: CASSFGADTQYF. The CDR3 nucleotides read TGTGCCAGCAGTTTCGGGGCAGATACGCAGTATTTT.

V gene TRBV4-3 combines with J gene TRBJ1-6; no clear D gene. CDR1 LGHNA and CDR2 YSLEER come from the germline V gene. The V end lost 6 bases, the J end lost 8 bases, and 14 bases lay between the germline ends. This CDR3 is built from 14 residues. The CDR3 loop is CASSYKSEDSPLHF. The CDR3 nucleotides are TGCGCCAGCAGTTACAAATCGGAGGATTCACCCCTCCACTTT.

The chain links TRBV7-9 to TRBJ2-3; 8 bases agree with TRBD2. This CDR3 contains 17 residues. Looked up from germline, CDR1 is SEHNR and CDR2 is FQNEAQ (reference sequence). V gave up 7 bases and J gave up 4 bases; unmatched junction bases: 16. The CDR3 DNA reads TGTGCCAGCACCCCCTTCGGGGTAGCGGGATTCGCAGATACGCAGTATTTT. Translation: CASTPFGVAGFADTQYF.

The chain combines TRBV2 with TRBJ1-4; no definite D call. This CDR3 is 12 amino acids long. Germline CDR1 SNHLY, CDR2 FYNNEI. V lost 7 bases to trimming and J lost 8 bases, with 11 bases between them. CDR3 nucleotides: TGTGCCAGCATGAGACATCCAGAAAAACTGTTTTTT. Amino acid sequence: CASMRHPEKLFF.

This clone was detected a few times. The chain uses TRBV9 and TRBJ2-3; D is possibly TRBD2 (6 bases). Germline CDR1 reads SGDLS; CDR2 reads YYNGEE. Trimming stripped 0 bases from V and 0 bases from J, with 8 bases between. This CDR3 is built from 15 residues. The CDR3 region is CASSVVEGSTDTQYF. The CDR3 coding sequence is TGTGCCAGCAGCGTAGTGGAGGGAAGCACAGATACGCAGTATTTT. The entire variable domain, with the rest obtained from reference TRBV9 and TRBJ2-3, is as follows: DSGVTQTPKHLITATGQRVTLRCSPRSGDLSVYWYQQSLDQGLQFLIQYYNGEERAKGNILERFSAQQFPDLHSELNLSSLELGDSALYFCASSVVEGSTDTQYFGPGTRLTVL.

The genes are TRBV28 and TRBJ2-5; D is uncertain. Germline CDR1 MDHEN, CDR2 SYDVKM. This CDR3 region has 11 residues. Trimming took 6 bases from V and 2 from J, leaving 4 bases between them. CDR3 DNA sequence: TGTGCCAGCAGCTATCAAGAGACCCAGTACTTC. Translated, it gives CASSYQETQYF.

This chain joins TRBV28 and TRBJ2-7; D may be TRBD1 (5 bases). The CDR3 covers 14 residues. CDR1 MDHEN and CDR2 SYDVKM come from the germline V gene. V shed 6 bases and J shed 2 bases, with 14 bases lying between them. DNA of the CDR3: TGTGCCAGCAGATCAGAGACAGCCGCCTACGAGCAGTACTTC. Its protein product is CASRSETAAYEQYF.

V is TRBV7-2 and J is TRBJ2-1; 8 bases align to TRBD2. CDR3 length equals 16 residues. Germline V CDR1 and CDR2: SGHTA, FQGNSA. V was clipped by 4 bases and J by 4 bases; unmatched bases: 9. Here the CDR3 DNA reads TGTGCCAGCAGCTCCAGGGGAGCGGGGGCATACAATGAGCAGTTCTTC. Its protein product is CASSSRGAGAYNEQFF.

A word on this clone: At the DNA level, this CDR3 is encoded by other sequences in the same sample as well. The chain links TRBV28 to TRBJ2-7, with 9 bases fitting TRBD1. Trimming cost V 6 bases and J 3 bases; bases outside gene matches: 3. CDR1 and CDR2 from the germline V gene are MDHEN and SYDVKM. The CDR3 runs to 13 residues. CDR3 sequence: CASSPGQGYEQYF. The CDR3 DNA follows: TGTGCCAGCAGCCCGGGACAGGGCTACGAGCAGTACTTC.

The chain has TRBV19 and TRBJ1-2, with D uncertain. The CDR3 runs 13 residues. CDR1 and CDR2 (germline): LNHDA, SQIVND (reference sequence). V lost 5 bases, J lost 12 bases, and 19 bases lay in between. The CDR3 DNA reads TGTGCCAGTAGTCCCAGGATCGGGGAGGGCAACACCTTC. The encoded protein is CASSPRIGEGNTF.

This clone turned up a few times. The V gene is TRBV29-1, the J gene TRBJ1-1; 8 nucleotides line up with TRBD1. Germline CDR1 reads SQVTM; CDR2 reads ANQGSEA. This CDR3 has 13 amino acids. J lost 6 bases, V lost 6 bases, and 9 bases had no gene match. In nucleotides, the CDR3 is TGCAGCGTCAAACAGGGGGTGTGGGCTGAAGCTTTCTTT. Protein sequence: CSVKQGVWAEAFF.

The rearrangement uses TRBV5-1 and TRBJ2-1; TRBD2 matches 11 bases. The CDR3 extends over 17 amino acids. V shed 4 bases and J 2 bases; nucleotides not matched to a gene: 8. Germline-derived CDR1 and CDR2 are SGHRS and YFSETQ. The chain's CDR3 is CASSLLAGAGTYNEQFF. The CDR3 DNA reads as TGCGCCAGCAGCCTACTAGCGGGAGCGGGAACCTACAATGAGCAGTTCTTC.

The rearrangement links TRBV20-1 to TRBJ1-4; D ambiguous. Germline-derived CDR1 and CDR2 are DFQATT and SNEGSKA (reference sequence). Trimming took off 5 bases at V and 7 bases at J, with 8 bases between the two ends. This CDR3 has 11 residues. CDR3 sequence (DNA): TGCAGTGCTGGGCGGGGTGAAAAACTGTTTTTT. Its translation: CSAGRGEKLFF.

This sequence joins TRBV5-1 and TRBJ2-1; a possible D gene is TRBD2 (7 bases). The CDR3 totals 16 residues. Trimming stripped 1 base from V and 9 bases from J, with 20 bases between. Germline values: CDR1 SGHRS, CDR2 YFSETQ. The CDR3 region is CASSLTSWEGGGEQFF. DNA for the CDR3: TGCGCCAGCAGCTTGACATCGTGGGAGGGAGGGGGTGAGCAGTTCTTC.

The chain recombines TRBV19 with TRBJ1-2, with D perhaps matching TRBD1 (5 bases). This CDR3 contains 15 residues. CDR1 LNHDA and CDR2 SQIVND come from the germline V gene (reference sequence). Trimming took off 7 bases at V and 5 bases at J, with 20 bases between the two ends. In nucleotides, the CDR3 is TGTGCCAGTACCTCGGGGCCAGGGAGGGGATATGGCTACACCTTC. It encodes CASTSGPGRGYGYTF. The whole variable domain, remainder taken from reference TRBV19 and TRBJ1-2, is DGGITQSPKYLFRKEGQNVTLSCEQNLNHDAMYWYRQDPGQGLRLIYYSQIVNDFQKGDIAEGYSVSREKKESFPLTVTSAQKNPTAFYLCASTSGPGRGYGYTFGSGTRLTVV.

The chain employs TRBV20-1 and TRBJ1-1; D is perhaps TRBD1 (6 bases). Trimming removed 3 bases at V and 3 bases at J, with 14 bases between. Germline lookup yields CDR1 DFQATT and CDR2 SNEGSKA (reference sequence). This CDR3 is built from 14 residues. CDR3 sequence (DNA): TGCAGTGCTAGTTCGGGGGGCGAGGACACTGAAGCTTTCTTT. Its protein is CSASSGGEDTEAFF.

This clone was seen more than once but under ten times. The chain links TRBV30 to TRBJ1-3, with TRBD1 identical over 8 bases. V was clipped by 7 bases and J by 0 bases; unmatched bases: 11. The CDR3 consists of 16 residues. Germline V CDR1 and CDR2: GTSNPN, SVGIG (reference sequence). In nucleotides, the CDR3 is TGTGCCTACTACAGGGGGTCGGGGCGCTCTGGAAACACCATATATTTT. This gives the protein CAYYRGSGRSGNTIYF.

The rearrangement links TRBV10-2 to TRBJ1-5, with 10 positions matching TRBD1. Germline CDR1 WSHSY, CDR2 SAAADI. Trimming took 0 bases from V and 2 from J; bases not matched to a gene: 4. The CDR3 contains 17 residues. The CDR3 sequence is CASSESGDRGGNQPQHF. The CDR3 nucleotides read TGCGCCAGCAGTGAGTCGGGGGACAGGGGCGGCAATCAGCCCCAGCATTTT.

J is TRBJ2-1 and V is TRBV5-6, with D possibly being TRBD2 (5 bases). V lost 0 bases and J lost 4, with 11 bases in between. This CDR3 spans 15 amino acids. CDR1 SGHDT and CDR2 YYEEEE come from the germline V gene. CDR3 DNA: TGTGCCAGCAGCTTGGTCGGGAACTTATACAATGAGCAGTTCTTC. It codes for CASSLVGNLYNEQFF.

This clone appeared once. This chain uses TRBV9 with TRBJ2-5, with 8 bases matching TRBD1. The CDR3 runs 15 residues. Germline values: CDR1 SGDLS, CDR2 YYNGEE. Trimming cost V 0 bases and J 7 bases; bases outside gene matches: 8. The CDR3 spells CASSVGTGQDGTQYF. CDR3 nucleotide sequence: TGTGCCAGCAGCGTAGGGACAGGGCAGGATGGGACCCAGTACTTC.